This TCR beta chain was obtained from a study of cytomegalovirus exposure and HLA in healthy donors. Study overall: Of all 400 or so donors who were genotyped, 75% to 90% belonged to the Caucasian-associated ancestry cluster.

The PCR used 60 Vbeta and 13 Jbeta primers. The repertoire was sequenced with immunoSEQ multiplex PCR; TCRdb's copy has only in-frame clones and lacks some. The profile shows tens of thousands of clones, approximately 79% of them singletons. The germline gives CDR1 SNHLY, CDR2 FYNNEI. The CDR3 contains 13 residues. V dropped 3 bases and J dropped 8 bases, with 10 bases sitting between them. For this clone: Its antigen remains unknown.

Whole-study findings and limits: A later look showed TCR association rates differing by HLA locus, highest for DRB1 and lowest for HLA-C. TCR beta chain V- and J-gene trimming was linked, in a later analysis, to a missense variant in DCLRE1C. Later analysis suggested most CMV-associated TCR beta chains were HLA-restricted.

The chain has TRBV2 and TRBJ1-4; D is unresolved. The receptor's source is a middle-aged woman in good health and CMV-seropositive. Sequencing was done on a sample of PBMCs. Written as DNA, the CDR3 is TGTGCCAGCAGTGACCGGGGAGGGGAAAAACTGTTTTTT. Its protein product is CASSDRGGEKLFF. Full variable domain (missing parts from reference TRBV2 and TRBJ1-4): EPEVTQTPSHQVTQMGQEVILRCVPISNHLYFYWYRQILGQKVEFLVSFYNNEISEKSEIFDDQFSVERPDGSNFTLKIRSTKLEDSAMYFCASSDRGGEKLFFGSGTQLSVL.